Below, one T cell receptor beta chain is given with its context. The target antigen is unknown. The PCR contained 60 Vbeta and 13 Jbeta primers. In the source study's methods: An analysis that came later counted 60 million to 80 million unique TCR beta chains, roughly 11 million shared. Data came from immunoSEQ multiplex PCR; TCRdb stores just in-frame clones and leaves some out. D and trimming were read from the DNA, whereas the V and J calls and clone size are those reported in that table. The sample has 150,000 to 200,000 clones, around 80% seen once. V lost 5 bases, J lost 7 bases, and 15 bases lay in between. CDR3 length: 14 amino acids. Germline lookup yields CDR1 SEHNR and CDR2 FQNEAQ (reference sequence). These data belong to a study of cytomegalovirus exposure and HLA in healthy donors. Overall study results and limits: Among the sequence variants, a highly shared cluster was likely an artifact of sequencing. Apparent HLA restriction characterized most CMV-associated TCR beta chains in a later analysis. Immune exposure information comprised only CMV serostatus.

This chain joins TRBV7-9 and TRBJ2-1, with D perhaps TRBD1 (5 bases). Sequencing input: PBMCs. The clonotype comes from a man between 18 and 35 years old in good health and CMV-seronegative. This chain's CDR3 is CASSPILRENEQFF. For the CDR3, the DNA is TGTGCCAGCAGCCCTATCCTCAGGGAAAATGAGCAGTTCTTC.